This T cell receptor (beta chain) was sequenced in a study of T cells after yellow fever vaccination. Overall study: Preparation of fractions with low cell numbers was performed using SMART-Seq v4 Ultra Low Input. Broader study findings: Repertoires obtained by FACS sorting could include abundant clonotypes that entered as contaminants from the bulk population. Re-detected after boosting: most primary clones, about 95% of CD4 and 80% to 90% of CD8.

Germline lookup yields CDR1 SGHTA and CDR2 FQGNSA. The CDR3 contains 12 residues. This clonotype was counted a few times. Its antigen is currently unknown. Compared with germline, one end of the junction differs, possibly owing to a read error. 5'RACE template switching produced TCR cDNA carrying a universal primer site and UMIs. TCRdb used MiXCR to reprocess the 5' RACE reads, holding one entry per CDR3 protein. The sample contains a few hundred thousand distinct CDR3 sequences, 10% to 15% of which appear only once. The receptor was isolated from a man aged 30 to 39 who received the YFV17D yellow fever vaccine. Material: CD4+ T cells sorted from PBMCs, obtained 45 days after the yellow fever booster vaccination. The genes are TRBV7-2 and TRBJ2-7, with D possibly TRBD2 on 5 matching bases. The CDR3 DNA is TGTGCCAGCAGTTCTCCGACGGCGGGCCCGACCTTC. As protein: CASSSPTAGPTF.